This T cell receptor beta chain was captured by sequencing in a study of shared clonotypes between healthy human individuals. General observations from the study: Sorted-subset sequencing, rarefaction showed, was incomplete despite large depth.

The CDR3 spans 11 residues. Trimming stripped 3 bases from V and 0 bases from J, with 0 bases between. Per the germline V gene, CDR1 is SGHNT and CDR2 is YYREEE (reference sequence). Remarks on this clone: Its antigen is unknown.

The run depth of the assay was deep. Measured with immunoSEQ multiplex PCR; TCRdb has only the in-frame clones, and not every one. The sample lists about 1 million clones, around four fifths occurring once. The sequence was collected from a man aged 18 to 35 in good health. Specimen: memory CD4+ T cells sorted from blood. Subset defined: CD45RA-negative fraction. The V call is TRBV5-4, the J call TRBJ1-2; D gene uncertain. The CDR3 here is CASSSNYGYTF. For the CDR3, the DNA is TGTGCCAGCAGCTCTAACTATGGCTACACCTTC.